Presented here are 24 T cell receptor beta chains from one specimen sequenced in a study of blood T cell repertoires in COVID-19. Libraries were prepared by immunoSEQ multiplex PCR; TCRdb keeps only in-frame clonotypes and omits some of them. The repertoire includes roughly 160,000 clones, over 70% of them detected once, and 10% to 15% sits in the top ten. Sequenced: PBMCs or T cells enriched from blood (not recorded which). The receptors stem from an older woman who had recovered from COVID-19.

In its sample, this clone was seen a few times. V gene TRBV5-1 combines with J gene TRBJ1-2; 8 bases are a match to TRBD1. J lost 7 bases, V lost 0 bases, and 5 bases had no gene match. Per the germline V gene, CDR1 is SGHRS and CDR2 is YFSETQ. This CDR3 has 14 residues. DNA of the CDR3: TGCGCCAGCAGCTTGGGACAGGGGCTTACTGGCTACACCTTC. This sequence encodes CASSLGQGLTGYTF.

This clone was recorded a few times. V usage is TRBV7-3 and J usage is TRBJ2-1; TRBD2 agrees at 10 bases. The V gene end was trimmed by 3 bases and the J gene end by 0 bases; junction bases not matched to a gene: 11. Germline CDR1 and CDR2: SGHTA and FQGTGA. The CDR3 extends over 19 amino acids. The CDR3 region is CASSLLGLAVLSSYNEQFF. The CDR3 DNA is TGTGCCAGCAGCTTGCTCGGACTAGCGGTCCTAAGCTCCTACAATGAGCAGTTCTTC.

This chain connects TRBV11-2 to TRBJ2-2, with 11 bases aligning to TRBD2. The CDR3 has 17 residues. V was pared by 5 bases and J by 5 bases, with 10 bases of the junction left unmatched. The V gene's germline CDR1 is SGHAT and CDR2 FQNNGV. CDR3 amino acids: CASSPLSGRARTGELFF. DNA of the CDR3: TGTGCCAGCAGCCCCCTTAGCGGGAGGGCCCGGACCGGGGAGCTGTTTTTT.

The J gene is TRBJ2-7, the V gene TRBV3-1 (or the pseudogene TRBV3-2); no clear D gene. Germline V gene data show CDR1 as LGHDT and CDR2 as YNNKEL (reference sequence). The CDR3 has 15 amino acids. The V end was cut by 2 bases, the J end by 0 bases, with 11 bases between. CDR3 sequence reads: CASSQPRHSSYEQYF. CDR3 sequence (DNA): TGTGCCAGCAGCCAACCGAGACACAGCTCCTACGAGCAGTACTTC.

The rearrangement uses TRBV11-2 and TRBJ2-1; TRBD2 matches 8 bases. J gave up 0 bases and V 3 bases, and 10 bases lay outside the gene matches. CDR1 is SGHAT, CDR2 FQNNGV, per germline. The CDR3 is 18 residues long. CDR3 DNA sequence: TGTGCCAGCAGCTTCGCCCACTTGCGGGGGGCCTCCTACAATGAGCAGTTCTTC. Protein sequence: CASSFAHLRGASYNEQFF.

The rearrangement uses TRBV5-8 and TRBJ2-7; D is undetermined. CDR1 and CDR2 from the germline V gene are SGHTS and YDEGEE. The V and J ends lost 0 bases and 2 bases respectively, with 12 bases between them. This CDR3 is 15 amino acids long. CDR3: CASSLEQLLTYEQYF. The CDR3 coding sequence is TGTGCCAGCAGCTTGGAACAGCTCCTCACCTACGAGCAGTACTTC.

The J gene is TRBJ1-4, the V gene TRBV12-5; 7 bases map to TRBD1. The V gene's germline CDR1 is LGHNT and CDR2 FRNRAP. V gave up 5 bases and J gave up 3 bases; unmatched junction bases: 12. This CDR3 is 17 amino acids long. The CDR3 spells CASGTLYRQGPNEKLFF. CDR3 DNA: TGTGCTAGTGGTACCCTCTATCGACAGGGACCTAATGAAAAACTGTTTTTT.

The chain is built from TRBV12-3 or TRBV12-4 and TRBJ2-7, with D possibly being TRBD2 (5 bases). The CDR3 totals 13 residues. V was pared by 6 bases and J by 6 bases, with 15 bases between. The CDR3: CASSSPPAGEQYF. The CDR3 nucleotides read TGTGCCAGCAGCTCCCCGCCGGCGGGCGAGCAGTACTTC.

The V call is TRBV2, the J call TRBJ2-2, with D possibly being TRBD1 (7 bases). Germline values: CDR1 SNHLY, CDR2 FYNNEI. The CDR3 has 14 amino acids. V shed 5 bases and J shed 6 bases, with 13 bases lying between them. CDR3 nucleotide sequence: TGTGCCAGCAGTAAGGAGGGGGCGGCCGGGGAGCTGTTTTTT. This sequence encodes CASSKEGAAGELFF.

The chain uses TRBV2 and TRBJ1-2; D is unclear. The CDR3 is 12 amino acids. Trimming left V 3 bases short and J 5 bases short, with 7 bases between. CDR1 is SNHLY and CDR2 is FYNNEI in the germline V gene. The CDR3 DNA reads as TGTGCCAGCAGTGAGCCCCAGTATGGCTACACCTTC. It is translated as CASSEPQYGYTF. Supplemented by reference TRBV2 and TRBJ1-2, the full variable domain reads EPEVTQTPSHQVTQMGQEVILRCVPISNHLYFYWYRQILGQKVEFLVSFYNNEISEKSEIFDDQFSVERPDGSNFTLKIRSTKLEDSAMYFCASSEPQYGYTFGSGTRLTVV.

The table lists this clone with a few counts. The J gene is TRBJ1-1, the V gene TRBV5-1, with 8 bases identical to TRBD1. The ends lost 4 bases at V and 5 bases at J; junction bases unmatched: 7. The CDR3 totals 14 residues. The germline gives CDR1 SGHRS, CDR2 YFSETQ. CDR3 in amino acids: CASSPGQGRTEAFF. CDR3 nucleotides: TGCGCCAGCAGCCCTGGACAGGGAAGGACTGAAGCTTTCTTT. Variable domain in full (rest from reference TRBV5-1 and TRBJ1-1): KAGVTQTPRYLIKTRGQQVTLSCSPISGHRSVSWYQQTPGQGLQFLFEYFSETQRNKGNFPGRFSGRQFSNSRSEMNVSTLELGDSALYLCASSPGQGRTEAFFGQGTRLTVV.

J is TRBJ1-2 and V is TRBV19, with 8 positions matching TRBD1. Germline V CDR1 and CDR2: LNHDA, SQIVND (reference sequence). J was trimmed by 6 bases and V by 0 bases; bases with no gene match: 9. This CDR3 is built from 16 residues. The CDR3 DNA follows: TGTGCCAGTAGTATAGATCGGGACAGGTCCCTCAATGGCTACACCTTC. Protein sequence: CASSIDRDRSLNGYTF. Drawing the rest from reference TRBV19 and TRBJ1-2, the complete variable domain is DGGITQSPKYLFRKEGQNVTLSCEQNLNHDAMYWYRQDPGQGLRLIYYSQIVNDFQKGDIAEGYSVSREKKESFPLTVTSAQKNPTAFYLCASSIDRDRSLNGYTFGSGTRLTVV.

This chain uses TRBV15 with TRBJ2-2, with a tentative D call TRBD1 (6 bases). The CDR3 consists of 16 residues. The ends were cut back, 0 bases at V and 4 bases at J, with 12 bases in the middle. Germline loops: CDR1 LNHNV, CDR2 YYDKDF (reference sequence). CDR3 bases: TGTGCCACCAGCAGAGATCAGGGGACAATCACCGGGGAGCTGTTTTTT. This translates into CATSRDQGTITGELFF.

This rearrangement joins TRBV28 to TRBJ1-1; no clear D. Germline CDR1 and CDR2: MDHEN and SYDVKM. The CDR3 covers 12 residues. Trimming took 7 bases from V and 4 from J, leaving 10 bases between them. CDR3 in amino acids: CASNTPGTEAFF. DNA for the CDR3: TGTGCCAGCAATACACCGGGCACTGAAGCTTTCTTT. Combining the CDR3 with reference TRBV28 and TRBJ1-1 gives the whole variable domain DVKVTQSSRYLVKRTGEKVFLECVQDMDHENMFWYRQDPGLGLRLIYFSYDVKMKEKGDIPEGYSVSREKKERFSLILESASTNQTSMYLCASNTPGTEAFFGQGTRLTVV.

The chain employs TRBV3-1 (or the pseudogene TRBV3-2) and TRBJ2-1; 11 nucleotides agree with TRBD2. In germline, CDR1 is LGHDT, CDR2 YNNKEL (reference sequence). V was pared by 5 bases and J by 5 bases, with 11 bases of the junction left unmatched. This CDR3 comprises 17 residues. The CDR3 DNA sequence: TGTGCCAGCAGCATTCGAACGACTAGCGGGATCGACAATGAGCAGTTCTTC. It specifies CASSIRTTSGIDNEQFF.

The chain links TRBV14 to TRBJ2-5; no clear D. The CDR3 is 11 amino acids. Germline CDR1 reads SGHDN; CDR2 reads FVKESK. V dropped 9 bases and J dropped 2 bases, with 7 bases sitting between them. The CDR3 DNA follows: TGTGCCAGTCCTAAACAAGAGACCCAGTACTTC. This gives the protein CASPKQETQYF. Full variable domain (outside the CDR3, taken from reference TRBV14 and TRBJ2-5): EAGVTQFPSHSVIEKGQTVTLRCDPISGHDNLYWYRRVMGKEIKFLLHFVKESKQDESGMPNNRFLAERTGGTYSTLKVQPAELEDSGVYFCASPKQETQYFGPGTRLLVL.

The rearrangement links TRBV6-1 to TRBJ2-7; 13 bases are a match to TRBD2. The CDR3 contains 16 residues. Germline lookup yields CDR1 MNHNS and CDR2 SASEGT. V dropped 2 bases and J dropped 3; count of bases not matched to a gene: 4. The DNA of the CDR3 is TGTGCCAGCAGTGAAATGACTAGCGGGGGGCTCTACGAGCAGTACTTC. Translated, it gives CASSEMTSGGLYEQYF.

The genes are TRBV19 and TRBJ1-4; D gene unclear. The V end lost 9 bases, the J end lost 0 bases, and 11 bases lay between the germline ends. This CDR3 is built from 14 residues. Germline CDR1 is LNHDA and CDR2 is SQIVND (reference sequence). The CDR3 here is CASRRGATNEKLFF. The CDR3 coding sequence is TGTGCCAGCCGTCGGGGAGCAACTAATGAAAAACTGTTTTTT.

This clone was seen once. The chain couples TRBV4-1 to TRBJ1-2; D may be TRBD1 (5 bases). Between the trimmed V and J ends, which lost 4 bases and 0 bases, there was a span of 12 bases. The CDR3 spans 15 residues. CDR1 is MGHRA, CDR2 YSYEKL, per germline. The CDR3 DNA reads as TGCGCCAGCAGCCGTGACAGAATCCCTAACTATGGCTACACCTTC. As protein: CASSRDRIPNYGYTF.

This rearrangement joins TRBV28 to TRBJ1-5; D perhaps matches TRBD1 (5 bases). V lost 2 bases and J 5 bases, leaving 10 bases between the germline ends. There are 14 residues in the CDR3. The V gene's germline CDR1 is MDHEN and CDR2 SYDVKM. The CDR3 coding sequence is TGTGCCAGCAGTTTAGGGGCCTCCGATCAGCCCCAGCATTTT. Protein sequence: CASSLGASDQPQHF.

This chain links TRBV4-1 with TRBJ2-2; 8 bases line up with TRBD2. V lost 7 bases, J lost 2 bases, and 6 bases stayed unmatched. This CDR3 region has 15 residues. Germline V lookup: CDR1 MGHRA, CDR2 YSYEKL. The CDR3 here is CASNREGHNTGELFF. CDR3 sequence (DNA): TGCGCCAGCAACCGGGAGGGCCACAACACCGGGGAGCTGTTTTTT.

The chain links TRBV12-3 or TRBV12-4 to TRBJ1-3; D remains unclear. The CDR3 extends over 13 amino acids. V lost 3 bases and J 4 bases, leaving 7 bases between the germline ends. The CDR3 loop is CASSLSRGNTIYF. The CDR3 DNA reads TGTGCCAGCAGTTTGTCTAGGGGAAACACCATATATTTT.

The chain recombines TRBV28 with TRBJ1-2, with 9 bases identical to TRBD1. The CDR3 covers 14 residues. Germline assignment: CDR1 MDHEN and CDR2 SYDVKM. Trimming at V came to 4 bases and at J to 8 bases, leaving 8 bases not matched to a gene. CDR3 protein: CASSSTTGGWGYTF. The CDR3 bases are TGTGCCAGCAGTTCGACCACAGGGGGCTGGGGCTACACCTTC.

This rearrangement joins TRBV9 to TRBJ2-1; D unresolved. The V end lost 6 bases, the J end lost 2 bases, and 15 bases lay between the germline ends. CDR3 size: 15 residues. CDR1 and CDR2 from the germline V gene are SGDLS and YYNGEE. In DNA form, the CDR3 reads TGTGCCAGCACCCCGACCGACTTACCCTACAATGAGCAGTTCTTC. This translates into CASTPTDLPYNEQFF.